The next 17 T cell receptor beta chains were all read from a single sample in a study of cytomegalovirus exposure and HLA in healthy donors (dated by TCRdb to about 2017). Library construction relied on the immunoSEQ multiplex PCR assay. For the multiplex PCR, a mixture combining 60 forward primers for TCR Vbeta segments and 13 reverse primers for TCR Jbeta segments was used. TCRdb took over this immuneACCESS table, retaining in-frame rearrangements with V and J assigned. Such tables are incomplete; in checked studies, under half of the missing clones stem from an unresolved V gene, and the remainder is unexplained. Counted in this sample were under 150,000 clones; around 78% of them appeared once. The ten largest make up 3.3% of the sample. Material for sequencing was PBMCs. Receptors were obtained from a woman aged 25-40 years in good health and CMV-seropositive.

This clone was picked up a small number of times. The chain uses TRBV13 and TRBJ2-2; D may be TRBD2 (5 bases). This CDR3 is 14 amino acids long. Trimming removed 3 bases at V and 1 base at J, with 6 bases between. Germline loops: CDR1 PRHDT, CDR2 FYEKMQ (reference sequence). The CDR3 spells CASSFGENTGELFF. CDR3 in DNA: TGTGCCAGCAGCTTCGGGGAGAACACCGGGGAGCTGTTTTTT.

This clone was seen just once. The V call is TRBV9, the J call TRBJ2-3; a possible D gene is TRBD1 (6 bases). Germline loops: CDR1 SGDLS, CDR2 YYNGEE. V lost 4 bases to trimming and J lost 1 base, with 13 bases between them. The CDR3 extends over 15 amino acids. CDR3 residues: CASSYRQVGTDTQYF. CDR3 DNA sequence: TGTGCCAGCAGCTACAGACAGGTGGGCACAGATACGCAGTATTTT.

The J gene is TRBJ2-2, the V gene TRBV7-2; 9 nucleotides align to TRBD2. V lost 4 bases, J lost 6 bases, and 9 bases stayed unmatched. The germline CDR1 and CDR2 sequences are SGHTA and FQGNSA. CDR3 length equals 16 residues. This CDR3 reads CASSSPRLAGPGELFF. CDR3 DNA sequence: TGTGCCAGCAGCTCGCCCCGTCTAGCGGGGCCCGGGGAGCTGTTTTTT.

The gene calls are TRBV19 and TRBJ2-1; D is possibly TRBD2 (5 bases). The CDR3 extends over 14 amino acids. The germline V gene has CDR1 LNHDA and CDR2 SQIVND (reference sequence). V dropped 10 bases and J dropped 1 base, with 14 bases sitting between them. CDR3 in DNA: TGTGCCACCAGTATCGAGCGGTCCTACAATGAGCAGTTCTTC. This sequence encodes CATSIERSYNEQFF.

This chain connects TRBV7-9 to TRBJ1-2, with TRBD1 matching 9 bases. The V gene's germline CDR1 is SEHNR and CDR2 FQNEAQ (reference sequence). V dropped 2 bases and J dropped 7; count of bases not matched to a gene: 11. CDR3 length: 16 amino acids. The CDR3 nucleotides are TGTGCCAGCAGCTTATATCCGGGACAGGGCACCCCTGGCTACACCTTC. Translating it yields CASSLYPGQGTPGYTF.

The V and J genes are TRBV7-2 and TRBJ1-2; D gene uncertain. CDR3 length: 14 residues. V was trimmed by 2 bases and J by 2 bases, leaving 9 bases between them. CDR1 SGHTA and CDR2 FQGNSA come from the germline V gene. The CDR3 is CASSLNGNNYGYTF. In DNA, the CDR3 is TGTGCCAGCAGCTTAAATGGCAACAACTATGGCTACACCTTC.

The chain carries TRBV9 and TRBJ2-5; 10 bases align to TRBD2. Trimming removed 4 bases from V and 3 bases from J; junction bases left unmatched: 9. This CDR3 is 16 amino acids long. The germline gives CDR1 SGDLS, CDR2 YYNGEE. CDR3 sequence reads: CASSQWSAGGEETQYF. The CDR3 nucleotides are TGTGCCAGCAGCCAATGGTCAGCGGGGGGGGAAGAGACCCAGTACTTC.

This clone was observed a single time. The rearrangement uses TRBV7-6 and TRBJ2-5; 13 bases align to TRBD2. This CDR3 spans 19 amino acids. J was trimmed by 9 bases and V by 5 bases; bases with no gene match: 21. Germline V gene sequence: CDR1 SGHVS, CDR2 FNYEAQ. CDR3 nucleotides: TGTGCCAGCAGCCCCGAAAAGACTAGCGGGGGGACCTCAGGGTTGGCCCAGTACTTC. Translating gives CASSPEKTSGGTSGLAQYF.

This chain joins TRBV6-4 and TRBJ1-4; D uncertain. From germline, CDR1 is MRHNA and CDR2 SNTAGT. V lost 3 bases, J lost 16 bases, and 15 bases lay in between. The CDR3 has 12 residues. For the CDR3, the DNA is TGTGCCAGCAGTGAGGGTGACGGGATTTGGTTTTTT. As protein: CASSEGDGIWFF.

The V call is TRBV9, the J call TRBJ2-1; the D gene is possibly TRBD2 (5 bases). Germline CDR1 is SGDLS and CDR2 is YYNGEE. The ends were cut back, 3 bases at V and 0 bases at J, with 16 bases in the middle. This CDR3 spans 17 amino acids. DNA of the CDR3: TGTGCCAGCAGCGGTCAGAGGACGGGGAGCTCCTACAATGAGCAGTTCTTC. It translates to CASSGQRTGSSYNEQFF.

The table lists this clone with a count of one. Other DNA sequences in the sample encode the same CDR3. The chain employs TRBV7-3 and TRBJ1-2, with 8 bases identical to TRBD1. Germline CDR1 is SGHTA and CDR2 is FQGTGA. The CDR3 runs 13 residues. V lost 4 bases, J lost 5 bases, and 3 bases stayed unmatched. Written as DNA, the CDR3 is TGTGCCAGCAGCTCCGGACAGGGTTATGGCTACACCTTC. This sequence encodes CASSSGQGYGYTF.

The count of this clone is one. The chain uses TRBV7-9 and TRBJ1-2; 7 bases agree with TRBD1. Germline loops: CDR1 SEHNR, CDR2 FQNEAQ (reference sequence). This CDR3 is built from 17 residues. V lost 0 bases and J lost 5; bases outside the gene matches: 12. The CDR3, as DNA: TGTGCCAGCAGCTTAGCCGGACGACAGGGTAAAAGATATGGCTACACCTTC. This translates into CASSLAGRQGKRYGYTF.

The chain combines TRBV4-2 with TRBJ2-5; 15 positions match TRBD2. Germline V gene lookup returns CDR1 LGHNA and CDR2 YNFKEQ. There are 19 residues in the CDR3. J was trimmed by 0 bases and V by 4 bases; bases with no gene match: 9. The CDR3 DNA is TGTGCCAGCAGCCCTCCGGGACTAGCGGGAGGCAACTACCAAGAGACCCAGTACTTC. Encoded protein: CASSPPGLAGGNYQETQYF.

V usage is TRBV11-2 and J usage is TRBJ2-1, with a possible D match to TRBD2 (5 bases). Trimming removed 1 base at V and 3 bases at J, with 13 bases between. This CDR3 has 16 residues. Germline V lookup: CDR1 SGHAT, CDR2 FQNNGV. The CDR3 sequence: CASSLGGLSHYNEQFF. The CDR3, as DNA: TGTGCCAGCAGCTTAGGAGGACTGTCCCACTACAATGAGCAGTTCTTC.

This chain joins TRBV7-6 and TRBJ2-5; 11 positions match TRBD2. J lost 11 bases, V lost 3 bases, and 8 bases had no gene match. CDR1 and CDR2 (germline): SGHVS, FNYEAQ. The CDR3 totals 14 residues. The CDR3 is CASSFSGGDGEQYF. CDR3 in DNA: TGTGCCAGCAGCTTTAGCGGGGGGGATGGGGAGCAGTACTTC.

The rearrangement joins TRBV2 to TRBJ2-2; 8 bases align to TRBD1. Germline loops: CDR1 SNHLY, CDR2 FYNNEI. With 6 bases clipped from V and 3 bases from J, the junction kept 12 bases outside the gene matches. This CDR3 is built from 17 residues. The DNA for the CDR3 is TGTGCCAGCAGAGGGGGGTTCGGGACAGGAGACACCGGGGAGCTGTTTTTT. This translates into CASRGGFGTGDTGELFF. The full variable domain, in which reference TRBV2 and TRBJ2-2 provide the parts outside the CDR3, is EPEVTQTPSHQVTQMGQEVILRCVPISNHLYFYWYRQILGQKVEFLVSFYNNEISEKSEIFDDQFSVERPDGSNFTLKIRSTKLEDSAMYFCASRGGFGTGDTGELFFGEGSRLTVL.

Comment on this clone: The sample has other DNA sequences that encode this CDR3 too. The rearrangement uses TRBV5-1 and TRBJ2-7, with 8 bases that match TRBD2. This CDR3 is 15 amino acids long. Germline V gene data show CDR1 as SGHRS and CDR2 as YFSETQ. Germline trimming cut 4 bases from V and 1 base from J; bases unmatched to any gene: 7. CDR3 nucleotide sequence: TGCGCCAGCAGCCCCACGGGGGGGGGATCCTACGAGCAGTACTTC. Residues: CASSPTGGGSYEQYF.